This entry concerns a single TCR beta chain. The data derive from a study of neoadjuvant nivolumab and ipilimumab in lung cancer. Data came from immunoSEQ multiplex PCR; TCRdb stores just in-frame clones and leaves some out. The top ten hold 2.5% of the sample, which has about 13,000 clones, 90% to 97% seen once. CDR3 size: 15 residues. CDR1 is MNHEY and CDR2 is SVGAGI in the germline V gene. V lost 6 bases to trimming and J lost 3 bases, with 18 bases between them. This clonotype was obtained from an adult with non-small cell lung cancer. The sample in question was peripheral blood, obtained after neoadjuvant nivolumab, alone or with ipilimumab, at or shortly before surgery. V and J are TRBV6-5 and TRBJ2-7; D gene ambiguous. The CDR3 DNA reads TGTGCCAGCAGCCTACAAGGAATTCCGGGCTACGAGCAGTACTTC. Translation gives CASSLQGIPGYEQYF.